The 32 T cell receptor beta chains presented below share a single source sample, sequenced in a study of blood T cells in healthy people across ages (dated by TCRdb to between 2014 and 2017). Library preparation employed 5' RACE. TCRdb records Illumina HiSeq 2500 as the sequencer. A second PCR of roughly 7 to 11 cycles was performed with a sample-barcoded 5' primer and a J-beta primer mix. TCRdb handled the public reads itself, with Q25 trimming in fastp and clone calling in MiXCR, and kept productive beta chains. All rows with the same CDR3 protein become a single entry with the most common DNA and genes. Across this sample there are about 830,000 distinct CDR3 sequences, with under 80% seen only once. The ten largest clones represent roughly a quarter of the sample. What was sequenced was blood. The origin of the receptors is a man aged 25 to 40 in good health.

The gene calls are TRBV6-5 and TRBJ1-2, with D possibly matching TRBD1 (5 bases). Trimming took 5 bases from V and 8 from J, leaving 21 bases between them. The CDR3 is made up of 15 amino acids. CDR1 and CDR2 (germline): MNHEY, SVGAGI. CDR3 nucleotide sequence: TGTGCCAGCAGTCCCGGGACCCAAACTATTGAGGGCTACACCTTC. It yields the protein CASSPGTQTIEGYTF.

CDR3 amino acids: CASSSLEGTAGGANVLTF. The CDR3 DNA reads as TGTGCCAGCAGCTCATTGGAGGGGACGGCTGGTGGGGCCAACGTCCTGACTTTC. The rearrangement joins TRBV5-5 to TRBJ2-6; tentative D call: TRBD2 (6 bases). The CDR3 totals 18 residues. Germline CDR1 SGHKS, CDR2 YYEKEE (reference sequence). The V and J ends lost 3 bases and 3 bases respectively, with 19 bases between them.

This clonotype has more than one count but fewer than ten. The chain has TRBV5-6 and TRBJ2-3; perhaps TRBD1 as D (6 bases). V was shortened by 5 bases and J by 0 bases, with 10 bases between the two germline ends. Germline V gene lookup returns CDR1 SGHDT and CDR2 YYEEEE. CDR3 length: 14 residues. CDR3 in amino acids: CASSQGRSTDTQYF. DNA for the CDR3: TGTGCCAGCAGTCAGGGGCGCAGCACAGATACGCAGTATTTT.

In nucleotides, the CDR3 is TGTGCCAGCAGCTTAGGGGGGGACCCTAACTATGGCTACACCTTC. As protein: CASSLGGDPNYGYTF. This chain links TRBV7-9 with TRBJ1-2; weak D call: TRBD1 (5 bases). The V gene's germline CDR1 is SEHNR and CDR2 FQNEAQ (reference sequence). CDR3 size: 15 residues. The V gene lost 1 base and the J gene lost 0 bases, with 9 bases spanning the gap.

V is TRBV15 and J is TRBJ2-1, with 12 bases identical to TRBD2. The germline V gene encodes CDR1 LNHNV and CDR2 YYDKDF (reference sequence). J was trimmed by 8 bases and V by 1 base; bases with no gene match: 3. The CDR3 is 15 amino acids. For the CDR3, the DNA is TGTGCCACCAGCAGAGGGACTAGCGGGGTGGATGAGCAGTTCTTC. This encodes CATSRGTSGVDEQFF.

This CDR3 reads CSAVNRDQETQYF. CDR3 nucleotides: TGCAGTGCTGTAAACAGGGACCAAGAGACCCAGTACTTC. The rearrangement uses TRBV20-1 and TRBJ2-5; a weak D match, TRBD1 (6 bases). The germline CDR1 and CDR2 sequences are DFQATT and SNEGSKA (reference sequence). V was cut by 5 bases and J by 0 bases, with 10 bases left in between. The CDR3 loop spans 13 amino acids.

This clonotype came up a few times. This chain joins TRBV7-2 and TRBJ1-2; 10 positions agree with TRBD1. CDR3 length equals 14 residues. The junction had 4 bases not matched to a gene; V was cut back by 5 bases and J by 4 bases. In germline, CDR1 is SGHTA, CDR2 FQGNSA. The DNA of the CDR3 is TGTGCCAGCAGCGCGGGACAGGGGAGCTATGGCTACACCTTC. This translates into CASSAGQGSYGYTF.

The chain is built from TRBV5-1 and TRBJ2-5; D not certain. The J call may be wrong; the DNA end is better matched by TRBJ2-7. The CDR3 extends over 14 amino acids. Germline V gene data show CDR1 as SGHRS and CDR2 as YFSETQ. The CDR3 reads CASSLVSGRVEQYF. The CDR3 bases are TGCGCCAGCAGCTTGGTTTCGGGTCGGGTCGAGCAGTACTTC.

The chain is built from TRBV7-9 and TRBJ2-3; the D is unclear. This CDR3 region has 15 residues. Germline V gene data show CDR1 as SEHNR and CDR2 as FQNEAQ (reference sequence). V gave up 3 bases and J gave up 4 bases, with 14 bases separating them. The CDR3 region has the DNA TGTGCCAGCAGCTTGGTATTAATAGGATCAGATACGCAGTATTTT. Encoded protein: CASSLVLIGSDTQYF.

The rearrangement uses TRBV4-2 and TRBJ2-4; D not certain. The DNA end is a closer match to TRBJ2-7, so the J assignment may be wrong. From germline, CDR1 is LGHNA and CDR2 YNFKEQ. The CDR3 has 17 residues. The CDR3 region has the DNA TGTGCCAGCAGCCAAGGTGGGGTACATATAAGGGCCTACGAGCAGTACTTC. Encoded protein: CASSQGGVHIRAYEQYF.

The V call is TRBV3-1, the J call TRBJ2-3; D remains ambiguous. Germline loops: CDR1 LGHDT, CDR2 YNNKEL (reference sequence). This CDR3 spans 12 amino acids. With 5 bases removed from V and 7 bases from J, the gap between germline ends came to 10 bases. This CDR3 reads CASSSAAYTQYF. DNA of the CDR3: TGTGCCAGCAGCTCCGCCGCGTATACGCAGTATTTT.

The rearrangement joins TRBV2 to TRBJ1-6; 8 bases are a match to TRBD1. Germline CDR1 and CDR2: SNHLY and FYNNEI. The J segment lost 10 bases and the V segment lost 1 base, leaving 6 bases of the junction unmatched. The CDR3 totals 15 residues. Here the CDR3 DNA reads TGTGCCAGCAGTGAAGATTCAGGGGGCGGGTCACCCCTCCACTTT. Amino acids: CASSEDSGGGSPLHF. Based on the CDR3 plus reference TRBV2 and TRBJ1-6, the full variable domain is EPEVTQTPSHQVTQMGQEVILRCVPISNHLYFYWYRQILGQKVEFLVSFYNNEISEKSEIFDDQFSVERPDGSNFTLKIRSTKLEDSAMYFCASSEDSGGGSPLHFGNGTRLTVT.

The chain recombines TRBV3-1 with TRBJ2-4; D not resolved. Trimming left V 0 bases short and J 13 bases short, with 19 bases between. This CDR3 comprises 15 residues. In germline, CDR1 is LGHDT, CDR2 YNNKEL (reference sequence). The DNA of the CDR3 is TGTGCCAGCAGCCAAGATGTGGCAGCTATCTACCAGCAGTACTTC. Its protein is CASSQDVAAIYQQYF. The variable domain in full, with the rest retrieved from reference TRBV3-1 and TRBJ2-4, is DTAVSQTPKYLVTQMGNDKSIKCEQNLGHDTMYWYKQDSKKFLKIMFSYNNKELIINETVPNRFSPKSPDKAHLNLHINSLELGDSAVYFCASSQDVAAIYQQYFGAGTRLSVL.

This clonotype has ten or more counts. The J gene is TRBJ2-7, the V gene TRBV2, with D maybe TRBD2 (6 bases). Looked up from germline, CDR1 is SNHLY and CDR2 is FYNNEI. Trimming took 3 bases from V and 5 from J, leaving 17 bases between them. CDR3 length: 15 residues. The CDR3 coding sequence is TGTGCCAGCAGTGACCTGGGCGGGGTTGCGAACGAGCAGTACTTC. It specifies CASSDLGGVANEQYF.

This chain connects TRBV20-1 to TRBJ2-1, with 11 positions matching TRBD2. CDR1 is DFQATT and CDR2 is SNEGSKA in the germline V gene (reference sequence). Trimming at V came to 5 bases and at J to 10 bases, leaving 10 bases not matched to a gene. This CDR3 has 14 residues. The CDR3 DNA sequence: TGCAGTGCTGAAGGGACTAGCGGTACAGGCGAGCAGTTCTTC. Translation gives CSAEGTSGTGEQFF.

This clonotype was counted a single time. This chain links TRBV12-3 or TRBV12-4 with TRBJ2-2; D is perhaps TRBD2 (5 bases). V was pared by 5 bases and J by 1 base, with 11 bases between. This CDR3 has 15 residues. CDR3 nucleotides: TGTGCCAGCAGTCCTGAGGGCGGGAACACCGGGGAGCTGTTTTTT. Translated, it gives CASSPEGGNTGELFF.

This clonotype has only a few counts. The V and J genes are TRBV12-3 or TRBV12-4 and TRBJ2-1; 8 bases are shared with TRBD2. V dropped 5 bases and J dropped 7; count of bases not matched to a gene: 10. This CDR3 is 15 amino acids long. CDR3 nucleotide sequence: TGTGCCAGCAGTAACACGGGGGGGCCGTGGAATGAGCAGTTCTTC. Protein: CASSNTGGPWNEQFF.

The rearrangement joins TRBV11-3 to TRBJ2-1; 9 bases are shared with TRBD1. The germline gives CDR1 SGHNT, CDR2 YENEEA. The trim removed 5 bases at V and 9 bases at J, leaving 8 bases unmatched. The CDR3 extends over 14 amino acids. The CDR3 loop reads CASSTRQGVGEQFF. In nucleotides, the CDR3 is TGTGCCAGCAGCACCCGACAGGGGGTAGGTGAGCAGTTCTTC.

The J gene is TRBJ1-1, the V gene TRBV29-1; D call uncertain. V dropped 0 bases and J dropped 0 bases, with 8 bases sitting between them. There are 14 residues in the CDR3. Germline V gene data show CDR1 as SQVTM and CDR2 as ANQGSEA. CDR3 nucleotides: TGCAGCGTTGAAGATGGCAGAGTGAACACTGAAGCTTTCTTT. Amino acid sequence: CSVEDGRVNTEAFF.

This clonotype was counted between two and nine times. The chain carries TRBV6-5 and TRBJ1-5, with 7 bases matching TRBD1. The CDR3 sequence is 16 residues long. Germline V lookup: CDR1 MNHEY, CDR2 SVGAGI. V lost 6 bases, J lost 3 bases, and 11 bases stayed unmatched. The CDR3 DNA follows: TGTGCCAGCAGACCTTCACAGGGGAGGAACAATCAGCCCCAGCATTTT. It is translated as CASRPSQGRNNQPQHF.

The chain joins TRBV4-2 to TRBJ1-2; D is ambiguous. Germline CDR1 LGHNA, CDR2 YNFKEQ. This CDR3 has 13 amino acids. Trimming removed 0 bases from V and 4 bases from J, with 6 bases in between. The chain's CDR3 is CASSQDDPYGYTF. The DNA of the CDR3 is TGTGCCAGCAGCCAAGACGACCCCTATGGCTACACCTTC.

This chain links TRBV11-2 with TRBJ2-5, with D maybe TRBD2 (7 bases). TRBJ2-7 explains the end of the DNA better; the J call may be wrong. This CDR3 is built from 15 residues. Germline V gene lookup returns CDR1 SGHAT and CDR2 FQNNGV. CDR3 DNA: TGTGCCAGCAGCTTAGATCGGCGGGGGCCCTACGAGCAGTACTTC. Its translation: CASSLDRRGPYEQYF.

The chain uses TRBV10-3 and TRBJ2-1, with 11 bases identical to TRBD2. Germline trimming cut 4 bases from V and 9 bases from J; bases unmatched to any gene: 11. Germline CDR1 ENHRY, CDR2 SYGVKD. The CDR3 is 16 residues long. CDR3 DNA: TGTGCCATCAGTGTTAGCGGGGGGGACGGTCCCCCTGAGCAGTTCTTC. Amino acids: CAISVSGGDGPPEQFF.

V and J are TRBV25-1 and TRBJ2-5; TRBD1 or TRBD2 may be the D gene (5 bases each). V was trimmed by 8 bases and J by 4 bases, leaving 17 bases between them. This CDR3 has 14 residues. Germline lookup yields CDR1 MGHDK and CDR2 SYGVNS. In DNA form, the CDR3 reads TGTGCCAGCGGCCGAAGGGACGGAATAGAGACCCAGTACTTC. Translation gives CASGRRDGIETQYF.

Concerning this clonotype itself: One end of the junction fails to match germline, which may point to a read error. This chain joins TRBV2 and TRBJ1-5; no reliable D call. Germline assignment: CDR1 SNHLY and CDR2 FYNNEI. The CDR3 spans 16 residues. The CDR3 spells CVSSVPGSPTQQPQHF. CDR3 coding DNA: TGTGTCAGCAGTGTACCCGGGTCCCCAACGCAGCAGCCCCAGCATTTT. The full variable domain, completed using reference TRBV2 and TRBJ1-5, is EPEVTQTPSHQVTQMGQEVILRCVPISNHLYFYWYRQILGQKVEFLVSFYNNEISEKSEIFDDQFSVERPDGSNFTLKIRSTKLEDSAMYFCVSSVPGSPTQQPQHFGDGTRLSIL.

This clonotype has only a few counts. This chain links TRBV6-2 or TRBV6-3 with TRBJ1-2; a possible D gene is TRBD1 (5 bases). The CDR3 is 13 amino acids. Trimming shortened V by 6 bases and J by 4 bases, and 12 bases separated the two germline ends. The V gene's germline CDR1 is MNHEY and CDR2 SVGEGT. CDR3 residues: CASSYTGPYGYTF. CDR3 DNA: TGTGCCAGCAGCTACACGGGACCCTATGGCTACACCTTC.

The gene calls are TRBV11-2 and TRBJ1-2, with D possibly TRBD1 on 5 matching bases. Germline lookup yields CDR1 SGHAT and CDR2 FQNNGV. V lost 8 bases to trimming and J lost 4 bases, with 11 bases between them. The CDR3 has 12 residues. The CDR3 region has the DNA TGTGCCAGCCAAGGGGACGGCTATGGCTACACCTTC. Translated, it gives CASQGDGYGYTF.

This clonotype came up a few times. This chain links TRBV6-2 or TRBV6-3 with TRBJ2-4, with unresolved D. The V end lost 4 bases, the J end lost 6 bases, and 4 bases lay between the germline ends. CDR3 length: 11 residues. The germline V gene has CDR1 MNHEY and CDR2 SVGEGT. CDR3 sequence: CASSLRNIQYF. The CDR3 coding sequence is TGTGCCAGCAGTTTGCGAAACATTCAGTACTTC.

The chain has TRBV21-1 and TRBJ2-1; the D call of TRBD1 is as the table states it, not checked on the DNA. TRBV21-1 represents a pseudogene. This CDR3 contains 14 residues. The CDR3 DNA reads as TGTGCCTGCAGCAGGGACAGGGGTTGGAATGAGCAGTTCTTC. This translates into CACSRDRGWNEQFF.

In this sample, this clonotype turned up a few times. V and J are TRBV25-1 and TRBJ2-5; D is perhaps TRBD2 (6 bases). The V end was cut by 6 bases, the J end by 7 bases, with 18 bases between. Germline V gene lookup returns CDR1 MGHDK and CDR2 SYGVNS. CDR3 length: 14 residues. CDR3: CASRRTSSGGTQYF. In DNA, the CDR3 is TGTGCCAGCAGAAGAACTAGCTCCGGGGGGACCCAGTACTTC.

Turning to this clonotype: Germline is not matched at one junction end, which may reflect a read error. The chain couples TRBV6-1 to TRBJ2-5, with D possibly matching TRBD1 (5 bases). Germline loops: CDR1 MNHNS, CDR2 SASEGT. This CDR3 is 13 amino acids long. CDR3: CAGSNRRGETQYF. The CDR3, as DNA: TGTGCCGGCAGTAACAGGCGAGGCGAGACCCAGTACTTC.

J is TRBJ1-2 and V is TRBV12-3 or TRBV12-4; no clear D gene. Trimming shortened V by 3 bases and J by 4 bases, and 15 bases separated the two germline ends. This CDR3 has 15 amino acids. Here the CDR3 DNA reads TGTGCCAGCAGTTTTTCTGTTGGGCGAGGCTATGGCTACACCTTC. It translates to CASSFSVGRGYGYTF.